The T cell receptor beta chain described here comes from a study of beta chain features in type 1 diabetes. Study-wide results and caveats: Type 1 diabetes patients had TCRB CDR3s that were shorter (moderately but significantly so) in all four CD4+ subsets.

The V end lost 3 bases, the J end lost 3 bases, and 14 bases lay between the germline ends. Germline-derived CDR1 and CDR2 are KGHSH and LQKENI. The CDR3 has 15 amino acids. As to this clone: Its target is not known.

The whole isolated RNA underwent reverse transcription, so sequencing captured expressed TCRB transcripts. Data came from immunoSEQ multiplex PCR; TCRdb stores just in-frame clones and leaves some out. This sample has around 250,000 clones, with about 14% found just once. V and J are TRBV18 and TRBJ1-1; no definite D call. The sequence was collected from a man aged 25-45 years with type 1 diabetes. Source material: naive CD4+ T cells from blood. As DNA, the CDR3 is TGTGCCAGCTCACCTTTGGAGGGTATGGACACTGAAGCTTTCTTT. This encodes CASSPLEGMDTEAFF.